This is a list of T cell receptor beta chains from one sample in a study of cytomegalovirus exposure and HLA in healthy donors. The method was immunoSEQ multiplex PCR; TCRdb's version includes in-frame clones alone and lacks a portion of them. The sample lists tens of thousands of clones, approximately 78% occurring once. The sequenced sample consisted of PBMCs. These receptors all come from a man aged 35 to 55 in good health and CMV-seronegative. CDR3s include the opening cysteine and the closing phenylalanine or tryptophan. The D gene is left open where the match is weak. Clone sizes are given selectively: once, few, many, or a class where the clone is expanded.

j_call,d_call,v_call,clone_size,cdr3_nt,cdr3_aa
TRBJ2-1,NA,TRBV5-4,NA,TGTGCCAGCAGCTTGGGGGGGGACAATGAGCAGTTCTTC,CASSLGGDNEQFF
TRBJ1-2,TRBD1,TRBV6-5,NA,TGTGCCAGCAGTTACGAGGGGGCGACAAGCTACACCTTC,CASSYEGATSYTF
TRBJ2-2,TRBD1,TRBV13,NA,TGTGCCAGCAGCCTCCAGGGGGCCACCGGGGAGCTGTTTTTT,CASSLQGATGELFF
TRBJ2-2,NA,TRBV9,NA,TGTGCCAGCAGCGTAAGGGGGACGAGGCTCCCCGGGGAGCTGTTTTTT,CASSVRGTRLPGELFF
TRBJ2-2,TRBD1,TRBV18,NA,TGTGCCAGCTCACGGGGACAGGTTTATGCCGGGGAGCTGTTTTTT,CASSRGQVYAGELFF
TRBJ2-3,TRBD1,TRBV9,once,TGTGCCAGCAGCCCGACAGGGTTAGGAGATACGCAGTATTTT,CASSPTGLGDTQYF
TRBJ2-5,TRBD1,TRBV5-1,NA,TGCGCCAGCAGCCCCCTGGGACAGGGCCAAGAGACCCAGTACTTC,CASSPLGQGQETQYF
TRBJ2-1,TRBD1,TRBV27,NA,TGTGCCAGCAGGCCAAGGGGGACAGGGGGCATGTTCTACAATGAGCAGTTCTTC,CASRPRGTGGMFYNEQFF
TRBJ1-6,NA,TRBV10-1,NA,TGCGCCAGCATTAATTGGTTTCCCCTCGGGGGTCCTTATTCACCCCTCCACTTT,CASINWFPLGGPYSPLHF
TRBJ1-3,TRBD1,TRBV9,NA,TGTGCCAGCAGTATGGGGACAGGGAACGCTGGAAACACCATATATTTT,CASSMGTGNAGNTIYF
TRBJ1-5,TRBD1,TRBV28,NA,TGTGCCAGCAGTTTAAGTGGACAGGGGGTTTCTAATCAGCCCCAGCATTTT,CASSLSGQGVSNQPQHF
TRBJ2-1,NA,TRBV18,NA,TGTGCCAGCTCTCAAGGACTTGACAATGAGCAGTTCTTC,CASSQGLDNEQFF
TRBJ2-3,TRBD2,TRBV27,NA,TGTGCCAGCAGTTTAATAGCGGGGGGTCTCCCCTCCACAGATACGCAGTATTTT,CASSLIAGGLPSTDTQYF
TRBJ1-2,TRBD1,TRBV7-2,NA,TGTGCCAGCAGCTTAGCAGGGGGCGATGGCTACACCTTC,CASSLAGGDGYTF
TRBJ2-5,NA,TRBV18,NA,TGTGCCAGCTCACCGAGTCAAGAGACCCAGTACTTC,CASSPSQETQYF
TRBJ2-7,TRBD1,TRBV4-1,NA,TGCGCCAGCAGCCAAGTACCGAGGGGGCGAACGACCTACGAGCAGTACTTC,CASSQVPRGRTTYEQYF
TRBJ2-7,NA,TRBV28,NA,TGTGCCAGCAGTTTAGAGACAGGCCGCTACGAGCAGTACTTC,CASSLETGRYEQYF
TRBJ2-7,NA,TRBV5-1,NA,TGCGCCAGCAGCCACGATGGGACATCTAGTTACGAGCAGTACTTC,CASSHDGTSSYEQYF
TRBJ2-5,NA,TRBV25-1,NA,TGTGCCAGCAGTGGAGACAGGGGCGGGGGGACCCAGTACTTC,CASSGDRGGGTQYF
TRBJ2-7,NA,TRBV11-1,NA,TGTGCCAGCAGACATACCGCTTCCTACGAGCAGTACTTC,CASRHTASYEQYF
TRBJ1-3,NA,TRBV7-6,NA,TGTGCCAGCAGCTCGGGGGTGTCCTCTGGAAACACCATATATTTT,CASSSGVSSGNTIYF
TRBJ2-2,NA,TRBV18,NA,TGTGCCAGCTCACCACCGGTCAGGGGTACCGGGGAGCTGTTTTTT,CASSPPVRGTGELFF
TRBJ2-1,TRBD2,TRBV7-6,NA,TGTGCCAGCAGCTTGGGGAGCGGGACGGGGACCAATGAGCAGTTCTTC,CASSLGSGTGTNEQFF
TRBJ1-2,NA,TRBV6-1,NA,TGTGCCAGCAGTGAAGCCGACAGAAGCTATGGCTACACCTTC,CASSEADRSYGYTF
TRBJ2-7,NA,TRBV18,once,TGTGCCAGCTCACCAGAGGTTTTGACAGCACAGTACTTC,CASSPEVLTAQYF
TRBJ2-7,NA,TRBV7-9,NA,TGTTCCAGCAGCTTAGCCACAGGGTTCCACGAGCAGTACTTC,CSSSLATGFHEQYF
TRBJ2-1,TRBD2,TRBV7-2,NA,TGTGCCAGCAGCTACGGACTAGCGCGGGGGGATGAGCAGTTCTTC,CASSYGLARGDEQFF
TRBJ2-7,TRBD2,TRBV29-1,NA,TGCAGCGTTGGGACTAGCGGGAACTACGAGCAGTACTTC,CSVGTSGNYEQYF
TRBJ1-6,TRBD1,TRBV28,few,TGTGCCAGCAGTCCCCCGCCCGGGACAGGGCGATCACCCCTCCACTTT,CASSPPPGTGRSPLHF
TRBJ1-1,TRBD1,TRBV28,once,TGTGCCAGCAGTTGGGACAGGGGAGCGGGAACTGAAGCTTTCTTT,CASSWDRGAGTEAFF
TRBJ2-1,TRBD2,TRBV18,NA,TGTGCCAGCTCAAACACGGGAGGAGGGAGCTCCTACAATGAGCAGTTCTTC,CASSNTGGGSSYNEQFF
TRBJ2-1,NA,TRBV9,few,TGTGCCAGCGGAACTAGCTCCTACAATGAGCAGTTCTTC,CASGTSSYNEQFF
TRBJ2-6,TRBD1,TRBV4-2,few,TGTGCCAGCAGCCGGGACAGGGCTCTCTCTGGGGCCAACGTCCTGACTTTC,CASSRDRALSGANVLTF
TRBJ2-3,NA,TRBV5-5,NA,TGTGCCAGCAGCTTTGTCATAGGGGGCACAGATACGCAGTATTTT,CASSFVIGGTDTQYF
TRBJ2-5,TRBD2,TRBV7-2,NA,TGTGCCAGCAGCTTATCTAGCGGGGGGGGTGAGACCCAGTACTTC,CASSLSSGGGETQYF
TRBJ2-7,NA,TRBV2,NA,TGTGCCAGCGAAAGAGACAGGCTCTACGAGCAGTACTTC,CASERDRLYEQYF
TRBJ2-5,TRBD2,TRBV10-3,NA,TGTGCCATCAGTGGACGGGGGGTTAGCGGAGAGACCCAGTACTTC,CAISGRGVSGETQYF
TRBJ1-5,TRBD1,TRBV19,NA,TGTGCCAGTAGAAAAGGGACAGAATATAGCAATCAGCCCCAGCATTTT,CASRKGTEYSNQPQHF
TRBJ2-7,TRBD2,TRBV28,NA,TGTGCCAGCAGGTCTAGCGGTTTTTGGGACGAGCAGTACTTC,CASRSSGFWDEQYF
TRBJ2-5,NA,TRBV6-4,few,TGTGCCAGCATCAGGGGGGACCAGGGACCGTACCAAGAGACCCAGTACTTC,CASIRGDQGPYQETQYF
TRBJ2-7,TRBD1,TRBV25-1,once,TGTGCCAGCAGTAAGACAGGGACCTACGAGCAGTACTTC,CASSKTGTYEQYF
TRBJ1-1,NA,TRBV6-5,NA,TGTGCCACAAAGCGGGGGAACACTGAAGCTTTCTTT,CATKRGNTEAFF
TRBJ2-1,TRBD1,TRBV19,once,TGTGCCAGTAGTCACCGGGACAGAGGGTACAATGAGCAGTTCTTC,CASSHRDRGYNEQFF
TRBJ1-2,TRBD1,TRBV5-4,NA,TGTGCCAGCAGCGGCTACCCTCCGGGACAGGGACCTGGCTACACCTTC,CASSGYPPGQGPGYTF
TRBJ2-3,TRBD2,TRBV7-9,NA,TGTGCCAGCCGTTCTTGGAACGGCGGGAGGCCAGATACGCAGTATTTT,CASRSWNGGRPDTQYF
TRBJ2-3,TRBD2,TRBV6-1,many,TGTGCCAGCAGTGGGCTAGCGGGAGGAGCAGATACGCAGTATTTT,CASSGLAGGADTQYF
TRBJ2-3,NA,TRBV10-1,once,TGCGCCAGCAGGGGGGCCGAAGATACGCAGTATTTT,CASRGAEDTQYF
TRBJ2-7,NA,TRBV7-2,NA,TGTGCCAGCAGCTCCCGGGAGGGGGCGTACGAGCAGTACTTC,CASSSREGAYEQYF
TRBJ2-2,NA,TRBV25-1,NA,TGTGCCAGCAGTGGTCAGGGGTATGTCGGGGAGCTGTTTTTT,CASSGQGYVGELFF
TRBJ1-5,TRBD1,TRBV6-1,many,TGTGCCAGCAGTGAACTCAGAGGGGGCGGCAATCAGCCCCAGCATTTT,CASSELRGGGNQPQHF
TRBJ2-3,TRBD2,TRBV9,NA,TGTGCCAGCAGCGTAGGAGGTAGCGGGGTTGGCACAGATACGCAGTATTTT,CASSVGGSGVGTDTQYF
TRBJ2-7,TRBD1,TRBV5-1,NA,TGCGCCAGCAGCGGGGGAAGGGGGCCCAGCTCCTACGAGCAGTACTTC,CASSGGRGPSSYEQYF
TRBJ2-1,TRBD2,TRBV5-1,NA,TGCGCCAGCAGCCCGGGGGGACCTTACAATGAGCAGTTCTTC,CASSPGGPYNEQFF
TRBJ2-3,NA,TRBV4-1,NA,TGCGCCAGCGGCCAAGTCTTGGTAGGGGTAGATACGCAGTATTTT,CASGQVLVGVDTQYF
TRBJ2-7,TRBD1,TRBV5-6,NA,TGTGCCAGCAGCAGCTTGACAGGGAGCCCTTACGAGCAGTACTTC,CASSSLTGSPYEQYF
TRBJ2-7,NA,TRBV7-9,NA,TGTGCCAGCAGCAGACACGACAACTCCTACGAGCAGTACTTC,CASSRHDNSYEQYF
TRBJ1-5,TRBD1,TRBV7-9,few,TGTGCCAGCAGCTTCGCAGGGGGACTCCAGCATTTT,CASSFAGGLQHF
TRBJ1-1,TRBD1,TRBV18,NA,TGTGCCAGCTCAGCCTCAGGGGGCACTGAAGCTTTCTTT,CASSASGGTEAFF
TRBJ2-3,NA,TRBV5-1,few,TGCGCCAGCAGCTTCGGGGTATCGGGCACAGATACGCAGTATTTT,CASSFGVSGTDTQYF